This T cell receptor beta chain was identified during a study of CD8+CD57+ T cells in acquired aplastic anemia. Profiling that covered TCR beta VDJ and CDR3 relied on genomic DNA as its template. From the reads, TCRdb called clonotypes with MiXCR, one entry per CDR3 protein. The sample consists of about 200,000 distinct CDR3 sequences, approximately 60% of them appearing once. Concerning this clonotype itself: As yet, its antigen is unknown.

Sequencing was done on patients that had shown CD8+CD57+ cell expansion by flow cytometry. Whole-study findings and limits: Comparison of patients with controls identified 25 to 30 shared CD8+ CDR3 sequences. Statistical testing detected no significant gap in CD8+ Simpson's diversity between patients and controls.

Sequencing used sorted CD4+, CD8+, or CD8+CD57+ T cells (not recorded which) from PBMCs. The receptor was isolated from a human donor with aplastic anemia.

CDR3 DNA: TGTGCCAGCAGCATGGGTTTGTCGGTGGGGGAGCAGTACTTC. Its translation: CASSMGLSVGEQYF. V and J are TRBV2 and TRBJ2-7; D ambiguous. Germline loops: CDR1 SNHLY, CDR2 FYNNEI. This CDR3 region has 14 residues. The germline V and J ends were trimmed by 6 bases and 7 bases, with 19 bases remaining between them.